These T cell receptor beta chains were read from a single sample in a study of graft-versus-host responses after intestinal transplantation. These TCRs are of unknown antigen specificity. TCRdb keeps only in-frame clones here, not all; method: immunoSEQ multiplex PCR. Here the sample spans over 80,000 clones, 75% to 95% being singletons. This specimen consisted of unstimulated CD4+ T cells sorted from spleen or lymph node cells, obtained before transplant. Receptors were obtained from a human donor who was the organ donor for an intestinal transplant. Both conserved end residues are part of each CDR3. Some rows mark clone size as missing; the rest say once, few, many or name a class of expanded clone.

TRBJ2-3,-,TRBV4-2,CASSRGLPDTQYF
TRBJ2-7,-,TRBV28,CASSLVGTGATRPPYEQYF
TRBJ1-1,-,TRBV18,CASSQNTGEAFF
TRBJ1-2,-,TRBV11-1,CASSLEGQGRYTF
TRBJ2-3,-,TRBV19,CASSHRAMKDTQYF
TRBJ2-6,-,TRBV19,CASMRRAGANVLTF
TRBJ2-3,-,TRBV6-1,CASSETQRGGQGTQYF
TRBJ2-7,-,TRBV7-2,CASSPPAGLAYGEQYF
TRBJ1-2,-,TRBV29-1,CSVENRGYGYTF
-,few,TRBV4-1,CASSQAGTSGGYEQYF
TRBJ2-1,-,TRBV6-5,CASSYSRQGARNEQFF
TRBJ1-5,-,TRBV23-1,CASSQFSGPGQGYNQPQHF
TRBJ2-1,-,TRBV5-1,CASSLQAGAHNEQFF
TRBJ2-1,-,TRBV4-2,CASSQGTQQFF
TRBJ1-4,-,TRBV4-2,CASSQDEAGGALGEKLFF
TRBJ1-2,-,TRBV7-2,CASSLLGSSDYGYTF
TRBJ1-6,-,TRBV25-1,CASSEMSRKGPNSPLHF
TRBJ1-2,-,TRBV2,CASSERAGGSGYTF
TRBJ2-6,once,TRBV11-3,CASSSGTGHPGANVLTF
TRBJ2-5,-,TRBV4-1,CASSQGGVGRETQYF
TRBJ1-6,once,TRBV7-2,CASSLDGRRRHNSPLHF
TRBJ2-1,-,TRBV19,CASTPGVRPFF
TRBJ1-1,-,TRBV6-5,CASSYRPGTEAFF
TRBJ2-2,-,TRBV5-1,CASSLPGQGSTGELFF
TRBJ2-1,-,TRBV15,CATSTGPYNEQFF
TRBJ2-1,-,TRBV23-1,CASSQPPTGTQTDEQFF
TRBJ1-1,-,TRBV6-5,CASSPGQNKAFF
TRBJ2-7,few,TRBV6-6,CASSWGEGLSYEQYF
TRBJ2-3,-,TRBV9,CASSVDERGVTDTQYF
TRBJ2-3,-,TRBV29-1,CSVALAGASTDTQYF
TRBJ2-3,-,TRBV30,CAWSSGTDTQYF
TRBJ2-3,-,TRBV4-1,CASSQEPRADTQYF
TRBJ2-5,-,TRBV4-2,CASSSRVASEGETQYF
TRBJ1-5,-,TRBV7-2,CASSLEATRRDQPQHF
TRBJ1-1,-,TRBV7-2,CASTPRPSTEAFF
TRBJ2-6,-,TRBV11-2,CASSSGGGTFSGANVLTF
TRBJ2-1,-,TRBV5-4,CASSLKGLIHNEQFF
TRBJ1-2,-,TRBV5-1,CASSPFGQDLYGYTF
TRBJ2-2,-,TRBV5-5,CASSRLQGNTGELFF